The clone carrying this TCR beta chain was detected many times. Its target is not known. The authors made TCR beta libraries by quantitative 5'-RACE with molecular barcodes. TCRdb re-analysed the 5' RACE reads in MiXCR, keeping a single row per CDR3 protein. The sample carries 200,000 to 250,000 distinct CDR3 sequences, 8% to 11% recorded once. Per the germline V gene, CDR1 is DFQATT and CDR2 is SNEGSKA (reference sequence). V lost 3 bases to trimming and J lost 6 bases; unmatched junction nucleotides: 9. The CDR3 length is 16 residues. These data come from a study of CD8 T cells in ankylosing spondylitis. Notes on the study in general: Significant enrichment of disease-linked clones was reportedly seen in matched ankylosing spondylitis synovial fluid. A TCR beta motif of seven or eight highly homologous variants appeared characteristic of ankylosing spondylitis blood. Clones linked to the disease showed a CD8+ phenotype. They occurred at relatively low frequencies in peripheral blood.

This receptor was taken from a male donor with ankylosing spondylitis or in good health (not recorded which). This sequence joins TRBV20-1 and TRBJ2-2; 11 bases line up with TRBD2. Sequencing was carried out using blood, either unsorted or a sorted T cell fraction (not recorded which). The CDR3 sequence is CSASEYSSGGPGELFF. The CDR3 DNA reads as TGCAGTGCTAGCGAGTACTCTAGCGGGGGGCCCGGGGAGCTGTTTTTT.